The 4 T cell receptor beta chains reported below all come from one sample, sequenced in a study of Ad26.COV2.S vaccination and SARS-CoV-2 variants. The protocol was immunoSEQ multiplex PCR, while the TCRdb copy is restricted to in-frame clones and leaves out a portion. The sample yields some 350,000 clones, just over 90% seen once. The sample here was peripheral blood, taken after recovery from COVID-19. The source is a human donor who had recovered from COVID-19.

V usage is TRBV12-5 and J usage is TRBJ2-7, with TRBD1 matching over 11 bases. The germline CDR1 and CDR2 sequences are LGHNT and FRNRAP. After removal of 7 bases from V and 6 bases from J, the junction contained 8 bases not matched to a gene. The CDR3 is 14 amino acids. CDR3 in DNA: TGTGCTAGTGCCTCGGGACAGGGGGTTTCCGAGCAGTACTTC. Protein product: CASASGQGVSEQYF.

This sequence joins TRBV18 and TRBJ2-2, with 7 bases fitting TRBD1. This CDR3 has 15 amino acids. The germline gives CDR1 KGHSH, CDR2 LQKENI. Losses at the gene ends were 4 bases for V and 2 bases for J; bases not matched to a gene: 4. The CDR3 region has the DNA TGTGCCAGCTCACGGGGACAGATTAACACCGGGGAGCTGTTTTTT. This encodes CASSRGQINTGELFF.

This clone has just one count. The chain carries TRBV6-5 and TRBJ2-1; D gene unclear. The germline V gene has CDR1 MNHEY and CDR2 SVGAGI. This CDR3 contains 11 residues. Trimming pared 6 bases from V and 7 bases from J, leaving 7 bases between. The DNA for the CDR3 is TGTGCCAGCAGGCGTCAAAATGAGCAGTTCTTC. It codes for CASRRQNEQFF.

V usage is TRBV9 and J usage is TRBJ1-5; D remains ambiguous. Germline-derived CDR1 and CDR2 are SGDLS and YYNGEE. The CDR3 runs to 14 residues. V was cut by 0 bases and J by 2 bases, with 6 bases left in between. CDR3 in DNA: TGTGCCAGCAGCGTAGAGGGCGGCAATCAGCCCCAGCATTTT. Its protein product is CASSVEGGNQPQHF.